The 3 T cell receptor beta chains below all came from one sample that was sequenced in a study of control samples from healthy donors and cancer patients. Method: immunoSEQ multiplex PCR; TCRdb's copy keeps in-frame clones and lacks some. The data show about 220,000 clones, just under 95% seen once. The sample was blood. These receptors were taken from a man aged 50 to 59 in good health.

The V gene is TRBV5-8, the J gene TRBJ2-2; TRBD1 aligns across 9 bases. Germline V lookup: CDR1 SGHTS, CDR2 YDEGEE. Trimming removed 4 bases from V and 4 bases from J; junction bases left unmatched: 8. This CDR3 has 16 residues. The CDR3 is CASSPRTGAGTGELFF. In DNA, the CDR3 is TGTGCCAGCAGCCCTCGGACAGGGGCGGGCACCGGGGAGCTGTTTTTT. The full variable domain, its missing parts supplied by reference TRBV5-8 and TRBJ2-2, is EAGVTQSPTHLIKTRGQQATLRCSPISGHTSVYWYQQALGLGLQFLLWYDEGEERNRGNFPPRFSGRQFPNYSSELNVNALELEDSALYLCASSPRTGAGTGELFFGEGSRLTVL.

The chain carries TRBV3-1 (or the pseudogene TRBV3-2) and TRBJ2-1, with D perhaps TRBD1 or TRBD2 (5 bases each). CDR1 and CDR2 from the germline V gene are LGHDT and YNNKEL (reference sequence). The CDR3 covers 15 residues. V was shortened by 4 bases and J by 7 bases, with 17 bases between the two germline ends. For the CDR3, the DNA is TGTGCCAGCAGCCCCTCCGGTGGGGGTAGGAATGAGCAGTTCTTC. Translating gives CASSPSGGGRNEQFF.

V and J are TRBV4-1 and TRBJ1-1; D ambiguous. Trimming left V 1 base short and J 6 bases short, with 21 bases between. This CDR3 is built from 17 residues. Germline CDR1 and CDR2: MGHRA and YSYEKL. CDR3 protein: CASSQAGFWSRYPEAFF. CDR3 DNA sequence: TGCGCCAGCAGCCAAGCTGGGTTCTGGTCCCGCTATCCTGAAGCTTTCTTT.